This entry lists 29 T cell receptor beta chains sequenced from one sample in a study of spatial heterogeneity in lung cancer (dated by TCRdb to between 2019 and 2020). Broad study findings and their caveats: The tumor nonsynonymous mutation count correlated with the number of expanded alpha and beta TCRs within the tumor.

No cognate antigen is known for these TCRs. Libraries were made using 5' RACE. TCRdb lists the instrument as NextSeq 500. Using fastp at Q25 and MiXCR, TCRdb reprocessed the public reads and kept productive beta chains. Each entry is one CDR3 protein sequence, shown with its most common DNA and genes. The sample table contains thousands of distinct CDR3 sequences; only one count was recorded for roughly 12% of them. The ten largest make up roughly 50% of the sample. The intended sense of this specimen's time point label: sample taken at primary tumor resection. The specimen was lung tumor tissue, collected at surgery. These receptor sequences come from a male donor with early-stage non-small cell lung cancer.

This clonotype has more than one count but fewer than ten. The chain couples TRBV27 to TRBJ2-3; TRBD2 might be the D (5 bases). CDR1 and CDR2 (germline): MNHEY, SMNVEV (reference sequence). CDR3 length equals 14 residues. V lost 2 bases to trimming and J lost 2 bases, with 8 bases between them. The CDR3 loop is CASSLDYFTDTQYF. The DNA for the CDR3 is TGTGCCAGCAGTTTAGACTATTTCACAGATACGCAGTATTTT.

The rearrangement joins TRBV5-1 to TRBJ2-3, with D perhaps given as TRBD1 or TRBD2 (5 bases each). The CDR3 runs to 14 residues. The V gene's germline CDR1 is SGHRS and CDR2 YFSETQ. V shed 1 base and J shed 4 bases, with 10 bases lying between them. The DNA for the CDR3 is TGCGCCAGCAGCTTGTTCGGGGCAGCAGATACGCAGTATTTT. Its protein product is CASSLFGAADTQYF.

In its sample, this clonotype was seen a few times. CDR3 residues: CASSLPTGGGGELFF. The CDR3 DNA sequence: TGTGCCAGCAGCCTCCCGACAGGGGGTGGCGGGGAGCTGTTTTTT. V usage is TRBV3-1 and J usage is TRBJ2-2; 9 nucleotides match TRBD1. From germline, CDR1 is LGHDT and CDR2 YNNKEL (reference sequence). The CDR3 contains 15 residues. J gave up 7 bases and V 4 bases, and 7 bases lay outside the gene matches.

The chain has TRBV5-6 and TRBJ2-2; D is unresolved. The V end was cut by 7 bases, the J end by 4 bases, with 17 bases between. The CDR3 is 15 amino acids. Germline CDR1 reads SGHDT; CDR2 reads YYEEEE. CDR3 in DNA: TGTGCCAGCTTTTCTCGACGCCCGACCACCGGGGAGCTGTTTTTT. Translated, it gives CASFSRRPTTGELFF. Looking up the rest from reference TRBV5-6 and TRBJ2-2 gives the full variable domain: DAGVTQSPTHLIKTRGQQVTLRCSPKSGHDTVSWYQQALGQGPQFIFQYYEEEERQRGNFPDRFSGHQFPNYSSELNVNALLLGDSALYLCASFSRRPTTGELFFGEGSRLTVL.

The gene calls are TRBV29-1 and TRBJ2-7, with 7 positions matching TRBD1. Germline CDR1 reads SQVTM; CDR2 reads ANQGSEA. The V segment lost 4 bases and the J segment 2 bases; nucleotides outside the gene matches: 2. The CDR3 contains 12 residues. Here the CDR3 reads CSVGDSTYEQYV. DNA for the CDR3: TGCAGCGTTGGGGACAGTACCTACGAGCAGTACGTC.

Ten or more counts support this clonotype. The chain is built from TRBV5-4 and TRBJ2-2; D might be TRBD2 (5 bases). The ends were cut back, 0 bases at V and 1 base at J, with 10 bases in the middle. CDR1 and CDR2 from the germline V gene are SGHNT and YYREEE (reference sequence). This CDR3 comprises 16 residues. The CDR3 loop is CASSLGLAGNTGELFF. The CDR3 DNA sequence: TGTGCCAGCAGCTTGGGGCTAGCCGGGAACACCGGGGAGCTGTTTTTT.

The table lists this clonotype with a few counts. The rearrangement links TRBV10-3 to TRBJ2-7; 14 bases fit TRBD2. The ends lost 6 bases at V and 2 bases at J; junction bases unmatched: 3. This CDR3 has 15 amino acids. In germline, CDR1 is ENHRY, CDR2 SYGVKD. CDR3 residues: CAISPTSGGAYEQYF. In DNA, the CDR3 is TGTGCCATCAGCCCGACTAGCGGGGGGGCCTACGAGCAGTACTTC.

Only a few counts were recorded for this clonotype. V is TRBV12-3 or TRBV12-4 and J is TRBJ1-1; no clear D gene. V lost 1 base to trimming and J lost 0 bases, with 3 bases between them. The CDR3 has 13 amino acids. The CDR3 loop is CASSLVLNTEAFF. As DNA, the CDR3 is TGTGCCAGCAGTTTAGTCTTGAACACTGAAGCTTTCTTT.

This clonotype was seen a handful of times. The chain carries TRBV11-2 and TRBJ2-4, with D possibly being TRBD1 (5 bases). V was trimmed by 4 bases and J by 8 bases, leaving 9 bases between them. This CDR3 is 12 amino acids long. CDR1 and CDR2 (germline): SGHAT, FQNNGV. This CDR3 is CASSSLQDIQYF. The CDR3 region has the DNA TGTGCCAGCAGCTCCCTACAGGACATTCAGTACTTC.

The rearrangement uses TRBV4-1 and TRBJ2-5, with D tentatively TRBD1 (6 bases). The CDR3 has 16 amino acids. The germline V gene has CDR1 MGHRA and CDR2 YSYEKL. Trimming took 4 bases from V and 1 from J, leaving 16 bases between them. Here the CDR3 reads CASSPPDRNVQETQYF. The CDR3 nucleotides read TGCGCCAGCAGCCCCCCGGACAGAAATGTCCAAGAGACCCAGTACTTC.

This clonotype was seen only a few times. J is TRBJ2-1 and V is TRBV7-9; D not certain. The CDR3 runs 16 residues. V lost 3 bases, J lost 0 bases, and 12 bases lay in between. Looked up from germline, CDR1 is SEHNR and CDR2 is FQNEAQ (reference sequence). The CDR3 here is CASSLYGHGSYNEQFF. The CDR3, as DNA: TGTGCCAGCAGCTTGTACGGGCACGGCTCCTACAATGAGCAGTTCTTC.

This clonotype was counted many times. The V gene is TRBV30, the J gene TRBJ2-3, with D hard to call. V was pared by 3 bases and J by 11 bases, with 15 bases between. Germline loops: CDR1 GTSNPN, CDR2 SVGIG (reference sequence). This CDR3 has 12 residues. CDR3 region: CAWRETPPRQYF. DNA of the CDR3: TGTGCCTGGAGGGAAACACCCCCACGGCAGTATTTT.

By sample share, this clonotype is large. The rearrangement uses TRBV10-3 and TRBJ2-6; D gene ambiguous. The V gene lost 3 bases and the J gene lost 4 bases, with 10 bases spanning the gap. CDR3 length: 15 residues. Germline CDR1 reads ENHRY; CDR2 reads SYGVKD. CDR3 in DNA: TGTGCCATCAGTGAAGGTGCGTTGGGGGCCAACGTCCTGACTTTC. Translation: CAISEGALGANVLTF.

This chain uses TRBV6-1 with TRBJ2-3; TRBD2 matches at 8 bases. Germline CDR1 MNHNS, CDR2 SASEGT. With 6 bases clipped from V and 1 base from J, the junction kept 3 bases outside the gene matches. This CDR3 has 14 residues. Here the CDR3 reads CASRNGGGTDTQYF. The CDR3 region has the DNA TGTGCCAGCAGGAACGGGGGGGGCACAGATACGCAGTATTTT.

The CDR3 sequence: CASSEAGTSGRIEQYV. The CDR3 bases are TGTGCCAGCAGTGAAGCGGGGACTAGCGGGAGAATCGAGCAGTACGTC. The chain joins TRBV2 to TRBJ2-7; TRBD2 agrees at 14 bases. The CDR3 runs 16 residues. The V segment lost 0 bases and the J segment 6 bases; nucleotides outside the gene matches: 4. Germline V lookup: CDR1 SNHLY, CDR2 FYNNEI.

The chain carries TRBV7-3 and TRBJ2-2, with D unclear. Germline CDR1 and CDR2: SGHTA and FQGTGA. This CDR3 contains 12 residues. V lost 7 bases, J lost 2 bases, and 5 bases lay in between. The CDR3 loop is CASKDNTGELFF. In DNA form, the CDR3 reads TGTGCCAGCAAAGATAACACCGGGGAGCTGTTTTTT.

The chain joins TRBV12-5 to TRBJ1-1; D not resolved. The CDR3 length is 15 residues. Germline V CDR1 and CDR2: LGHNT, FRNRAP. V was clipped by 2 bases and J by 0 bases, with 10 bases between them. The CDR3 loop is CASGLRVGMNTEAFF. As DNA, the CDR3 is TGTGCTAGTGGTTTGAGAGTCGGCATGAACACTGAAGCTTTCTTT.

The J gene is TRBJ1-5, the V gene TRBV19; 7 bases fit TRBD1. Germline CDR1 reads LNHDA; CDR2 reads SQIVND (reference sequence). Trimming removed 10 bases from V and 6 bases from J; junction bases left unmatched: 12. This CDR3 has 14 residues. The CDR3: CATTTGAGRQPQHF. Here the CDR3 DNA reads TGTGCCACCACCACAGGGGCAGGTCGTCAGCCCCAGCATTTT. The variable domain in full, completed from reference TRBV19 and TRBJ1-5, reads DGGITQSPKYLFRKEGQNVTLSCEQNLNHDAMYWYRQDPGQGLRLIYYSQIVNDFQKGDIAEGYSVSREKKESFPLTVTSAQKNPTAFYLCATTTGAGRQPQHFGDGTRLSIL.

This chain connects TRBV7-2 to TRBJ2-3; D is unclear. The CDR3 consists of 14 residues. Germline V lookup: CDR1 SGHTA, CDR2 FQGNSA. V lost 2 bases to trimming and J lost 0 bases, with 6 bases between them. The CDR3 sequence is CASSLTASTDTQYF. The CDR3 nucleotides are TGTGCCAGCAGCTTAACTGCTAGCACAGATACGCAGTATTTT.

Within the sample, this clonotype is medium-sized (0.01 to 0.1%). V and J are TRBV7-6 and TRBJ2-2; the match to TRBD1 covers 7 bases. Germline V gene lookup returns CDR1 SGHVS and CDR2 FNYEAQ. The CDR3 covers 16 residues. The J segment lost 1 base and the V segment lost 3 bases, leaving 5 bases of the junction unmatched. This CDR3 is CASSLGTDLNTGELFF. CDR3 coding DNA: TGTGCCAGCAGCTTGGGGACAGATTTGAACACCGGGGAGCTGTTTTTT.

In this sample, this clonotype is medium-sized. The V call is TRBV2, the J call TRBJ2-1; 9 bases line up with TRBD2. The CDR3 has 18 residues. Looked up from germline, CDR1 is SNHLY and CDR2 is FYNNEI. With V trimmed by 2 bases and J by 10 bases, 18 bases remained unmatched. The CDR3 sequence: CASSERSALRGGLEEQFF. The CDR3 DNA follows: TGTGCCAGCAGTGAAAGGTCCGCCTTGCGGGGGGGCCTAGAGGAGCAGTTCTTC.

This clonotype was seen more than once but under ten times. This CDR3 is CASSLGARETEAFF. The CDR3 nucleotides are TGCGCCAGCAGCTTGGGGGCGCGAGAGACTGAAGCTTTCTTT. The chain couples TRBV5-1 to TRBJ1-1; D gene unclear. V was clipped by 0 bases and J by 5 bases, with 11 bases between them. CDR1 SGHRS and CDR2 YFSETQ come from the germline V gene. The CDR3 contains 14 residues.

The J gene is TRBJ1-1, the V gene TRBV28; D gene uncertain. Germline V lookup: CDR1 MDHEN, CDR2 SYDVKM. This CDR3 comprises 15 residues. Trimming left V 6 bases short and J 0 bases short, with 14 bases between. The CDR3 loop reads CASSPAAELNTEAFF. CDR3 coding DNA: TGTGCCAGCAGCCCTGCGGCGGAGTTGAACACTGAAGCTTTCTTT.

The chain uses TRBV28 and TRBJ2-5; 11 bases align to TRBD2. J was trimmed by 3 bases and V by 6 bases; bases with no gene match: 9. CDR1 MDHEN and CDR2 SYDVKM come from the germline V gene. This CDR3 is 16 amino acids long. The CDR3 here is CASSSPAGLAEETQYF. The CDR3, as DNA: TGTGCCAGCAGCTCACCTGCGGGACTAGCGGAAGAGACCCAGTACTTC.

This clonotype was counted a few times. This chain joins TRBV6-6 and TRBJ2-5; 7 positions agree with TRBD2. The trim removed 5 bases at V and 2 bases at J, leaving 5 bases unmatched. Germline V gene lookup returns CDR1 MNHNY and CDR2 SVGAGI (reference sequence). The CDR3 consists of 14 residues. The CDR3 DNA sequence: TGTGCCAGCAGTCAAAGCGGGGATCAAGAGACCCAGTACTTC. It encodes CASSQSGDQETQYF.

This clonotype is labeled medium-sized. The rearrangement joins TRBV19 to TRBJ1-5; 7 positions match TRBD1. This CDR3 region has 22 residues. Germline V gives CDR1 LNHDA, CDR2 SQIVND (reference sequence). The V gene end was trimmed by 2 bases and the J gene end by 0 bases; junction bases not matched to a gene: 22. CDR3 sequence (DNA): TGTGCCAGTAGTATACTAAAGACAGGGTCACCCTTTGCGGGGTATAGCAATCAGCCCCAGCATTTT. Encoded protein: CASSILKTGSPFAGYSNQPQHF.

In its sample, this clonotype was seen a few times. The chain links TRBV9 to TRBJ2-2; D gene uncertain. The germline gives CDR1 SGDLS, CDR2 YYNGEE. V gave up 0 bases and J gave up 1 base, with 10 bases separating them. The length of the CDR3 is 16 residues. DNA of the CDR3: TGTGCCAGCAGCGTAGCTGGTAGCTGGAACACCGGGGAGCTGTTTTTT. Protein: CASSVAGSWNTGELFF.

The V gene is TRBV9, the J gene TRBJ2-3; 8 bases agree with TRBD2. J gave up 4 bases and V 4 bases, and 11 bases lay outside the gene matches. CDR1 is SGDLS, CDR2 YYNGEE, per germline. This CDR3 spans 16 amino acids. The CDR3 nucleotides read TGTGCCAGCAGCACCCAGCGGGAGAGTAGTGCAGATACGCAGTATTTT. Translation gives CASSTQRESSADTQYF.

A few counts support this clonotype. V is TRBV5-1 and J is TRBJ2-5, with a possible D match to TRBD2 (6 bases). Germline V gives CDR1 SGHRS, CDR2 YFSETQ. The CDR3 covers 12 residues. Trimming left V 5 bases short and J 7 bases short, with 12 bases between. In DNA, the CDR3 is TGCGCCAGCAGGCCCCCCGGGGGGACCCAGTACTTC. Its protein is CASRPPGGTQYF.